The 15 T cell receptor beta chains listed next were all sequenced from one sample in a study of blood T cells in healthy people across ages. Sample-barcoded 5' priming and a J-beta primer mix drove a second PCR of about 6 to 11 cycles. Via MiXCR, TCRdb re-called the 5' RACE reads, giving one row per CDR3 protein. The table has 1.5 million to 2 million distinct CDR3 sequences, roughly 50% seen once. The sequenced sample consisted of blood. Source of these receptors: a woman between 35 and 50 years old in good health.

This clonotype was found a few times. The chain couples TRBV7-2 to TRBJ2-2, with a possible D match to TRBD1 (5 bases). The CDR3 contains 14 residues. Between the trimmed V and J ends, which lost 5 bases and 4 bases, there was a span of 11 bases. Germline CDR1 and CDR2: SGHTA and FQGNSA. Written as DNA, the CDR3 is TGTGCCAGCAGCGGCGCAGGGATCACCGGGGAGCTGTTTTTT. It is translated as CASSGAGITGELFF.

This clonotype has more than one count but fewer than ten. V is TRBV12-3 or TRBV12-4 and J is TRBJ2-3; 7 bases line up with TRBD2. Unmatched junction bases numbered 8, after V lost 7 bases and J lost 4 bases. The CDR3 length is 14 residues. This chain's CDR3 is CASTQTSPPDTQYF. DNA for the CDR3: TGTGCCAGCACCCAGACTAGCCCGCCAGATACGCAGTATTTT.

The V call is TRBV7-9, the J call TRBJ2-3; 7 bases agree with TRBD2. This CDR3 is 15 amino acids long. V lost 5 bases, J lost 9 bases, and 14 bases stayed unmatched. The germline CDR1 and CDR2 sequences are SEHNR and FQNEAQ (reference sequence). The CDR3 sequence: CASSPRVGGRGTQYF. CDR3 nucleotides: TGTGCCAGCAGCCCACGTGTCGGGGGGAGAGGGACGCAGTATTTT.

The chain recombines TRBV5-6 with TRBJ1-2; 8 nucleotides align to TRBD1. This CDR3 has 17 residues. Germline loops: CDR1 SGHDT, CDR2 YYEEEE. The junction had 12 bases not matched to a gene; V was cut back by 0 bases and J by 5 bases. CDR3 amino acids: CASSLVVTGEVRYGYTF. The CDR3 DNA follows: TGTGCCAGCAGCTTGGTCGTGACAGGGGAGGTGAGATATGGCTACACCTTC.

This clonotype has a handful of counts. This chain joins TRBV5-1 and TRBJ2-5, with D possibly matching TRBD1 (6 bases). Germline V gene lookup returns CDR1 SGHRS and CDR2 YFSETQ. V lost 2 bases, J lost 2 bases, and 10 bases lay in between. The CDR3 is 14 amino acids. The DNA of the CDR3 is TGCGCCAGCAGCTTCTCAGACAGGCAAGAGACCCAGTACTTC. This sequence encodes CASSFSDRQETQYF. The whole variable domain, filled in from reference TRBV5-1 and TRBJ2-5, reads KAGVTQTPRYLIKTRGQQVTLSCSPISGHRSVSWYQQTPGQGLQFLFEYFSETQRNKGNFPGRFSGRQFSNSRSEMNVSTLELGDSALYLCASSFSDRQETQYFGPGTRLLVL.

In regard to this clonotype: This clone may be a read error of a much larger clone one base away. The chain joins TRBV12-3 or TRBV12-4 to TRBJ2-7; D might be TRBD1 or TRBD2, each matching 5 bases. V was cut by 5 bases and J by 6 bases, with 14 bases left in between. The CDR3 covers 13 residues. The CDR3 loop is CASSVVGVGEQYF. The CDR3 bases are TGTGCCAGCAGTGTGGTGGGGGTTGGCGAGCAGTACTTC.

As for this clonotype: One end of the junction fails to match germline, which may point to a read error. The chain links TRBV6-5 to TRBJ1-6, with 7 bases matching TRBD1. The V gene's germline CDR1 is MNHEY and CDR2 SVGAGI. This CDR3 comprises 17 residues. The CDR3 DNA sequence: TGTGCCGGCAGTTACCCGGGACAGAGCTCCTATAATTCACCCCTCCACTTT. Its translation: CAGSYPGQSSYNSPLHF.

The chain uses TRBV23-1 and TRBJ1-2; a possible D gene is TRBD1 (5 bases). TRBV23-1 is an open reading frame, and its role is uncertain. The V end was cut by 9 bases, the J end by 8 bases, with 16 bases between. The CDR3 extends over 12 amino acids. The CDR3: CARKVLAGGYTF. The CDR3 DNA sequence: TGCGCCAGGAAGGTCCTCGCAGGGGGCTACACCTTC.

The rearrangement uses TRBV29-1 and TRBJ2-3; a weak D match, TRBD1 (6 bases). The CDR3 is 13 amino acids. V lost 7 bases and J 0 bases, leaving 11 bases between the germline ends. Germline V CDR1 and CDR2: SQVTM, ANQGSEA. The CDR3: CSGRDMSTDTQYF. The CDR3 nucleotides read TGCAGCGGCCGGGACATGAGCACAGATACGCAGTATTTT.

This clonotype has ten or more counts. The V call is TRBV7-2, the J call TRBJ2-1; 13 nucleotides line up with TRBD2. Germline assignment: CDR1 SGHTA and CDR2 FQGNSA. This CDR3 region has 15 residues. The trim removed 6 bases at V and 6 bases at J, leaving 5 bases unmatched. The CDR3 DNA sequence: TGTGCCAGCAGTCCTGGGACTAGCGGGGCCAATGAGCAGTTCTTC. This gives the protein CASSPGTSGANEQFF.

This clonotype was observed a handful of times. The chain uses TRBV7-2 and TRBJ2-2; tentatively, D is TRBD2 (5 bases). Trimming stripped 5 bases from V and 2 bases from J, with 12 bases between. This CDR3 region has 15 residues. Germline-derived CDR1 and CDR2 are SGHTA and FQGNSA. CDR3 bases: TGTGCCAGCAGCCTACAAAGCGGAAACACCGGGGAGCTGTTTTTT. It encodes CASSLQSGNTGELFF.

This clonotype was seen only a few times. The CDR3 here is CASSLVVVQETQYF. In DNA, the CDR3 is TGTGCCAGCAGCTTGGTCGTAGTCCAAGAGACCCAGTACTTC. J is TRBJ2-5 and V is TRBV5-6; D is uncertain. Germline CDR1 SGHDT, CDR2 YYEEEE. The CDR3 is made up of 14 amino acids. Trimming removed 0 bases at V and 1 base at J, with 7 bases between.

The CDR3 sequence: CASSLRWASSEQYF. Written as DNA, the CDR3 is TGTGCCAGCAGCTTAAGGTGGGCTAGCAGCGAGCAGTACTTC. The chain uses TRBV7-2 and TRBJ2-5; D is possibly TRBD2 (5 bases). The tail of the sequence fits TRBJ2-7 better, so the J call may be wrong. This CDR3 is built from 14 residues. Per germline, CDR1 SGHTA and CDR2 FQGNSA.

The V and J genes are TRBV4-3 and TRBJ2-5; 9 positions agree with TRBD1. There are 16 residues in the CDR3. V shed 0 bases and J 4 bases; nucleotides not matched to a gene: 6. Per the germline V gene, CDR1 is LGHNA and CDR2 is YSLEER. The CDR3 DNA is TGCGCCAGCAGCCAAGATGTAGGGACAGGGAGAGAGACCCAGTACTTC. Its translation is CASSQDVGTGRETQYF.

V is TRBV4-2 and J is TRBJ2-5, with a possible D match to TRBD1 (6 bases). The CDR3 length is 15 residues. The V end was cut by 4 bases, the J end by 0 bases, with 12 bases between. Germline CDR1 LGHNA, CDR2 YNFKEQ. CDR3 region: CASSPATGNQETQYF. CDR3 bases: TGTGCCAGCAGCCCAGCCACAGGGAACCAAGAGACCCAGTACTTC.